This passage covers 18 T cell receptor beta chains from one sample sequenced in a study of CD8 T cells in Susac syndrome. With random hexamers, roughly 0.45 to 1 ug RNA was reverse transcribed. TCRdb used MiXCR to reprocess the immunoSEQ multiplex PCR reads, holding one entry per CDR3 protein. The sample contains about 180,000 distinct CDR3 sequences, about 95% of which appear only once. The sequencing sample was made of CD4+ T cells from PBMCs. The receptors here all came from a human donor with Susac syndrome.

This clonotype has just one count. The chain has TRBV6-2 or TRBV6-3 and TRBJ2-2, with unresolved D. V gave up 7 bases and J gave up 9 bases, with 15 bases separating them. Per the germline V gene, CDR1 is MNHEY and CDR2 is SVGEGT. CDR3 length: 13 amino acids. CDR3 region: CASTKSGYRELFF. CDR3 nucleotide sequence: TGTGCCAGCACCAAATCTGGGTACAGGGAGCTGTTTTTT.

The chain links TRBV20-1 to TRBJ1-5, with D unclear. Germline CDR1 is DFQATT and CDR2 is SNEGSKA (reference sequence). This CDR3 region has 14 residues. V gave up 6 bases and J gave up 6 bases, with 18 bases separating them. Here the CDR3 DNA reads TGCAGTGCCAGATTAGGGAGCGGGGTTCAGCCCCAGCATTTT. This codes for CSARLGSGVQPQHF.

The chain employs TRBV6-6 and TRBJ2-3; 9 bases agree with TRBD1. The V and J ends lost 5 bases and 7 bases, in that order; junction bases with no gene match: 13. From germline, CDR1 is MNHNY and CDR2 SVGAGI (reference sequence). This CDR3 contains 16 residues. Here the CDR3 DNA reads TGTGCCAGCAGTGCCTCCCGGGACAGGGTTGGAAATACGCAGTATTTT. This sequence encodes CASSASRDRVGNTQYF.

V is TRBV11-2 and J is TRBJ2-5, with D unclear. Trimming removed 3 bases at V and 9 bases at J, with 11 bases between. There are 12 residues in the CDR3. The germline V gene has CDR1 SGHAT and CDR2 FQNNGV. The CDR3 sequence is CASSFTPGAQYF. The CDR3 coding sequence is TGTGCCAGCAGCTTCACTCCTGGGGCCCAGTACTTC.

This rearrangement joins TRBV20-1 to TRBJ1-2; D might be TRBD1 (5 bases). The CDR3 contains 15 residues. Germline loops: CDR1 DFQATT, CDR2 SNEGSKA (reference sequence). The V and J ends lost 0 bases and 1 base respectively, with 12 bases between them. The CDR3 loop reads CSAREATANNYGYTF. The DNA for the CDR3 is TGCAGTGCTAGAGAGGCGACAGCGAATAACTATGGCTACACCTTC.

This chain links TRBV3-1 with TRBJ2-7; 7 bases are a match to TRBD2. V lost 8 bases to trimming and J lost 0 bases; unmatched junction nucleotides: 10. The CDR3 has 15 residues. Germline assignment: CDR1 LGHDT and CDR2 YNNKEL (reference sequence). The CDR3 nucleotides are TGTGCCAGCTCGCAAAGTCTAGCGGCCTCCTACGAGCAGTACTTC. It codes for CASSQSLAASYEQYF.

The V call is TRBV11-2, the J call TRBJ2-1; D is uncertain. The V end lost 3 bases, the J end lost 5 bases, and 8 bases lay between the germline ends. Germline values: CDR1 SGHAT, CDR2 FQNNGV. This CDR3 is 13 amino acids long. This CDR3 is CASSLPNNNEQFF. The CDR3 DNA reads TGTGCCAGCAGCTTGCCAAACAACAATGAGCAGTTCTTC.

The CDR3 here is CASRLTISGEKDGYTF. Here the CDR3 DNA reads TGTGCCAGCAGACTCACTATCTCCGGAGAAAAGGATGGCTACACCTTC. V and J are TRBV7-2 and TRBJ1-2; no definite D call. Deletions cut 6 bases from V and 6 bases from J, with 23 bases between. This CDR3 is 16 amino acids long. Germline lookup yields CDR1 SGHTA and CDR2 FQGNSA.

This clonotype was picked up one time. The genes are TRBV15 and TRBJ2-1; TRBD2 is a possible D gene (5 bases). The V end was cut by 0 bases, the J end by 3 bases, with 9 bases between. This CDR3 has 15 residues. Germline V gene lookup returns CDR1 LNHNV and CDR2 YYDKDF (reference sequence). CDR3 DNA sequence: TGTGCCACCAGCAGAGATGCGGGCCTCTACAATGAGCAGTTCTTC. Translating it yields CATSRDAGLYNEQFF.

The V call is TRBV4-1, the J call TRBJ1-2; D is possibly TRBD1 (6 bases). The V gene lost 0 bases and the J gene lost 4 bases, with 12 bases spanning the gap. CDR3 size: 15 residues. CDR1 MGHRA and CDR2 YSYEKL come from the germline V gene. CDR3 in DNA: TGCGCCAGCAGCCAAGATCAGGGGACGAGCTATGGCTACACCTTC. Protein: CASSQDQGTSYGYTF.

The table lists this clonotype with a count of one. The V and J genes are TRBV2 and TRBJ2-5, with D perhaps matching TRBD2 (5 bases). The length of the CDR3 is 17 residues. Trimming took off 7 bases at V and 0 bases at J, with 21 bases between the two ends. Germline V gives CDR1 SNHLY, CDR2 FYNNEI. CDR3 in amino acids: CASKSTRGGKDQETQYF. The CDR3 nucleotides read TGTGCCAGCAAATCTACCCGCGGAGGCAAAGACCAAGAGACCCAGTACTTC.

This clonotype was recorded only once. The chain recombines TRBV28 with TRBJ2-2; D is possibly TRBD1 (5 bases). Germline V gene data show CDR1 as MDHEN and CDR2 as SYDVKM. Trimming left V 7 bases short and J 2 bases short, with 17 bases between. This CDR3 has 16 amino acids. The CDR3: CASTLPGQGNTGELFF. The CDR3 coding sequence is TGTGCCAGCACCCTCCCGGGCCAGGGTAACACCGGGGAGCTGTTTTTT.

This clonotype was observed once. V is TRBV20-1 and J is TRBJ2-1; TRBD2 aligns across 7 bases. J gave up 0 bases and V 5 bases, and 7 bases lay outside the gene matches. Germline values: CDR1 DFQATT, CDR2 SNEGSKA (reference sequence). This CDR3 is built from 15 residues. In DNA form, the CDR3 reads TGCAGTGCTGACTCAGCGGGGAGCTCCTACAATGAGCAGTTCTTC. It encodes CSADSAGSSYNEQFF.

The chain joins TRBV7-9 to TRBJ2-7; 9 bases fit TRBD2. CDR1 is SEHNR and CDR2 is FQNEAQ in the germline V gene (reference sequence). Trimming cost V 1 base and J 2 bases; bases outside gene matches: 3. CDR3 size: 15 residues. CDR3 sequence: CASSLVSGGTYEQYF. CDR3 nucleotides: TGTGCCAGCAGCTTAGTTAGCGGGGGAACCTACGAGCAGTACTTC.

The chain recombines TRBV5-1 with TRBJ1-2, with 8 nucleotides matching TRBD1. The CDR3 runs 14 residues. With V trimmed by 3 bases and J by 5 bases, 6 bases remained unmatched. Germline V gene sequence: CDR1 SGHRS, CDR2 YFSETQ. The CDR3 nucleotides read TGCGCCAGCAGCTCCGGACAGGGCAGATATGGCTACACCTTC. Its translation: CASSSGQGRYGYTF.

V usage is TRBV30 and J usage is TRBJ2-1, with TRBD2 matching over 10 bases. Germline V CDR1 and CDR2: GTSNPN, SVGIG (reference sequence). This CDR3 has 14 residues. V was pared by 5 bases and J by 5 bases, with 6 bases of the junction left unmatched. CDR3 in DNA: TGTGCCTGGGCTCTAGCGGGAGACCACAATGAGCAGTTCTTC. This codes for CAWALAGDHNEQFF.

V is TRBV5-6 and J is TRBJ1-4; D is undetermined. The V end lost 4 bases, the J end lost 3 bases, and 13 bases lay between the germline ends. Germline V gene data show CDR1 as SGHDT and CDR2 as YYEEEE. CDR3 length: 15 amino acids. The CDR3 nucleotides are TGTGCCAGCAGCGTCCTCCGTAGTGCTAATGAAAAACTGTTTTTT. Translating gives CASSVLRSANEKLFF. The whole variable domain, filled in from reference TRBV5-6 and TRBJ1-4, reads DAGVTQSPTHLIKTRGQQVTLRCSPKSGHDTVSWYQQALGQGPQFIFQYYEEEERQRGNFPDRFSGHQFPNYSSELNVNALLLGDSALYLCASSVLRSANEKLFFGSGTQLSVL.

On this clonotype: At one end the junction does not follow the germline gene, possibly because of a read error. J is TRBJ2-4 and V is TRBV12-3 or TRBV12-4; 9 bases are a match to TRBD1. This CDR3 region has 11 residues. CDR3 region: CASSSGDRENF. As DNA, the CDR3 is TGTGCCAGCAGTTCTGGGGACAGGGAGAACTTC.